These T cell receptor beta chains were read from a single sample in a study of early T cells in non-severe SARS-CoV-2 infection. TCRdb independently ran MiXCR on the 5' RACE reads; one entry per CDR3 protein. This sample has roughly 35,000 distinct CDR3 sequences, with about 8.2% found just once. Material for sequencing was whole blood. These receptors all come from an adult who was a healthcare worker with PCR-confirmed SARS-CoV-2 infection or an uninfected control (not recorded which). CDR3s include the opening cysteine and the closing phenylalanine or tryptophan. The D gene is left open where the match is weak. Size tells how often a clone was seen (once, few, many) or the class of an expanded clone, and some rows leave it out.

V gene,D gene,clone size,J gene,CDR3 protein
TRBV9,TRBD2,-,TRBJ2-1,CASGRGLAVYNEQFF
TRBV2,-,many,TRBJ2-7,CASSELARLSSYEQYF
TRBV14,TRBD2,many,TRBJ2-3,CASAGLAGERSTQYF
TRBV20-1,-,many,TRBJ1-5,CSAPRSGGNQPQHF
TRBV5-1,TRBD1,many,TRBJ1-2,CASSLEGAASDYGYTF
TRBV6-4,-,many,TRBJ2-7,CASSDSQSGRVYEQYF
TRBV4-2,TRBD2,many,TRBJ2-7,CASSQDLAGEEIYEQYF
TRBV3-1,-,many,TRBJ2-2,CASSQRVGINTGELFF
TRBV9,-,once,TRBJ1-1,CASSPAARNTEAFF
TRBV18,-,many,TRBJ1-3,CASSHEGPRSWGNTIYF
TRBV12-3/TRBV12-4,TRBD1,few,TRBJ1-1,CASSLHGQGLNTEAFF
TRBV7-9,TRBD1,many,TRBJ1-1,CASSRGQGAMNTEAFF
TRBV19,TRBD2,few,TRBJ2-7,CASTSGGSYEQYF
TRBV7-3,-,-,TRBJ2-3,CASSPGGGPTDTQYF
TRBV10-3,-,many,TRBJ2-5,CAISSGQFSQETQYF
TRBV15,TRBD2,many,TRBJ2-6,CATSRDLGGGSGANVLTF
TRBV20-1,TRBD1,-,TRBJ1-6,CSARRGQALHF
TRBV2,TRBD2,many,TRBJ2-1,CASRTPTSGDEQFF
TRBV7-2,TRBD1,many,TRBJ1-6,CASSPQRQGNSPLHF
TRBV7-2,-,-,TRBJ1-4,CASSTQRQLTNEKLFF
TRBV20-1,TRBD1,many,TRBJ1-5,CSAMGQFNQPQHF
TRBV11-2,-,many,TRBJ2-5,CASSLLKGRETQYF
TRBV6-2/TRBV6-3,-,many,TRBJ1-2,CASSPSVYGYTF
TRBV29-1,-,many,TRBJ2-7,CSVAQGVYEQYF
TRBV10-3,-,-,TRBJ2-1,CAIRGLNYNEQFF
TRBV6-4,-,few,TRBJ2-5,CASSNDQGETQYF
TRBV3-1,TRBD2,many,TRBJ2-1,CASSPTSGGGVEQFF
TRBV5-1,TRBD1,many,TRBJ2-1,CASSPDWTGTRDEQFF